This TCR beta chain was documented in a study of blood T cell repertoires in COVID-19. The table came from immunoSEQ multiplex PCR; TCRdb's copy has only in-frame clones and leaves some out. The table records about 400,000 clones, 88% of them present only once. This TCR was recovered from a woman aged 40 to 50 with acute COVID-19. The sequencing sample was made of PBMCs or T cells enriched from blood (not recorded which).

The CDR3 DNA follows: TGTGCCAGCAGTGATACAGTTAAAGCCTACGAGCAGTACTTC. Its translation is CASSDTVKAYEQYF. V gene TRBV6-1 combines with J gene TRBJ2-7; D is undetermined. This CDR3 is 14 amino acids long. The germline V gene has CDR1 MNHNS and CDR2 SASEGT. V dropped 3 bases and J dropped 2 bases, with 11 bases sitting between them.